Below are 13 T cell receptor beta chains sequenced from a single sample in a study of STAT3 mutations in large granular lymphocyte leukemia. Data came from immunoSEQ multiplex PCR; TCRdb stores just in-frame clones and leaves some out. The data show about 13,000 clones, 80% to 90% seen once. These receptors have no identified antigens. Findings and caveats of the study: In T-cell large granular lymphocyte leukemia, about half of patients showed multiple immunodominant subclonotypes.

Material: PBMCs. Receptors were obtained from a human donor with T large granular lymphocyte leukemia. Some clones in this sample may be carry-over from other donors' samples.

This sequence joins TRBV4-1 and TRBJ2-7; TRBD1 matches 9 bases. V shed 2 bases, J shed 1 base, and the junction held 3 bases outside the gene matches. This CDR3 has 15 residues. The V gene's germline CDR1 is MGHRA and CDR2 YSYEKL. CDR3: CASSQTGQGSYEQYV. In nucleotides, the CDR3 is TGCGCCAGCAGCCAAACCGGACAGGGGTCCTACGAGCAGTACGTC.

The V call is TRBV2, the J call TRBJ2-7, with D perhaps matching TRBD1 or TRBD2 (5 bases each). Trimming removed 1 base at V and 0 bases at J, with 13 bases between. The CDR3 contains 16 residues. Germline CDR1 is SNHLY and CDR2 is FYNNEI. Here the CDR3 reads CASSEVFWGSSYEQYF. The DNA of the CDR3 is TGTGCCAGCAGTGAAGTGTTCTGGGGGTCCTCCTACGAGCAGTACTTC. Combining the CDR3 with reference TRBV2 and TRBJ2-7 gives the whole variable domain EPEVTQTPSHQVTQMGQEVILRCVPISNHLYFYWYRQILGQKVEFLVSFYNNEISEKSEIFDDQFSVERPDGSNFTLKIRSTKLEDSAMYFCASSEVFWGSSYEQYFGPGTRLTVT.

This chain links TRBV7-8 with TRBJ2-5, with 15 nucleotides matching TRBD2. The germline CDR1 and CDR2 sequences are SGHVS and FQNEAQ. With 3 bases clipped from V and 3 bases from J, the junction kept 5 bases outside the gene matches. The CDR3 is 17 residues long. The CDR3 sequence: CASSFLGLAGGKETQYF. The CDR3, as DNA: TGTGCCAGCAGCTTCTTGGGACTAGCGGGGGGAAAAGAGACCCAGTACTTC. The whole variable domain, remainder taken from reference TRBV7-8 and TRBJ2-5, is GAGVSQSPRYKVAKRGQDVALRCDPISGHVSLFWYQQALGQGPEFLTYFQNEAQLDKSGLPSDRFFAERPEGSVSTLKIQRTQQEDSAVYLCASSFLGLAGGKETQYFGPGTRLLVL.

The chain carries TRBV7-4 and TRBJ2-7; D gene unclear. From germline, CDR1 is SGHVT and CDR2 SQSDAQ. V lost 2 bases to trimming and J lost 3 bases, with 8 bases between them. This CDR3 comprises 13 residues. The CDR3 DNA sequence: TGTGCCAGCAGCTTATCTACCCGCTACGAGCAGTACGTC. The encoded protein is CASSLSTRYEQYV.

V and J are TRBV28 and TRBJ2-7, with D possibly being TRBD1 (5 bases). The germline V and J ends were trimmed by 4 bases and 3 bases, with 16 bases remaining between them. The CDR3 runs 15 residues. Germline CDR1 and CDR2: MDHEN and SYDVKM. The CDR3 protein is CASSSGQAQSYEQYV. For the CDR3, the DNA is TGTGCCAGCAGTTCCGGACAAGCCCAGAGCTACGAGCAGTACGTC.

The gene calls are TRBV7-9 and TRBJ1-1; D perhaps matches TRBD1 (6 bases). Germline CDR1 is SEHNR and CDR2 is FQNEAQ (reference sequence). The CDR3 extends over 14 amino acids. V was trimmed by 3 bases and J by 5 bases, leaving 13 bases between them. CDR3 nucleotides: TGTGCCAGCAGCTTTTGGGGGGCTGGGACTGAAGCTTTCTTT. It encodes CASSFWGAGTEAFF.

J is TRBJ1-1 and V is TRBV5-5; 7 bases are shared with TRBD1. The CDR3 length is 16 residues. Germline assignment: CDR1 SGHKS and CDR2 YYEKEE (reference sequence). J was trimmed by 1 base and V by 6 bases; bases with no gene match: 12. CDR3 sequence (DNA): TGTGCCAGCACCCTAGGGACAGATCTTAGGAACACTGAAGCTTTCTTT. It yields the protein CASTLGTDLRNTEAFF.

The chain couples TRBV28 to TRBJ2-7, with 9 bases fitting TRBD1. The CDR3 extends over 14 amino acids. The germline V gene has CDR1 MDHEN and CDR2 SYDVKM. J lost 3 bases, V lost 6 bases, and 6 bases had no gene match. The CDR3 is CASRLGTGIYEQYF. CDR3 DNA sequence: TGTGCCAGCAGGCTGGGGACAGGGATCTACGAGCAGTACTTC.

The chain uses TRBV23-1 and TRBJ1-2, with D uncertain. TRBV23-1 belongs to the ORF category, with a function that is uncertain. V was trimmed by 0 bases and J by 1 base, leaving 9 bases between them. The CDR3 runs to 15 residues. The CDR3 DNA sequence: TGCGCCAGCAGTCAATCGCCGGGGAATAACTATGGCTACACCTTC. Its translation: CASSQSPGNNYGYTF.

This chain connects TRBV5-1 to TRBJ1-1, with TRBD1 identical over 7 bases. Germline V lookup: CDR1 SGHRS, CDR2 YFSETQ. This CDR3 has 13 residues. With V trimmed by 3 bases and J by 3 bases, 2 bases remained unmatched. CDR3 residues: CASSYDRDTEAFF. For the CDR3, the DNA is TGCGCCAGCAGCTATGACAGGGACACTGAAGCTTTCTTT.

V and J are TRBV28 and TRBJ2-7, with TRBD1 identical over 8 bases. Germline CDR1 is MDHEN and CDR2 is SYDVKM. Germline trimming cut 4 bases from V and 4 bases from J; bases unmatched to any gene: 6. The CDR3 contains 14 residues. The CDR3 sequence is CASSSWTGQYEQYV. The DNA of the CDR3 is TGTGCCAGCAGTTCTTGGACAGGGCAATACGAGCAGTACGTC.

The chain combines TRBV19 with TRBJ2-3, with a weak D call TRBD1 (6 bases). Germline V gene sequence: CDR1 LNHDA, CDR2 SQIVND (reference sequence). Trimming removed 3 bases from V and 3 bases from J, with 10 bases in between. The CDR3 spans 14 residues. The CDR3: CASSITGQTDTQYF. The CDR3 region has the DNA TGTGCCAGTAGTATCACCGGACAGACAGATACGCAGTATTTT.

The CDR3 nucleotides read TGTGCCAGCTCACCTTTTGGGGCTATCAGGACCCTGAGCACAGATACGCAGTATTTT. It translates to CASSPFGAIRTLSTDTQYF. V usage is TRBV18 and J usage is TRBJ2-3, with D possibly matching TRBD1 (5 bases). The CDR3 extends over 19 amino acids. Trimming shortened V by 3 bases and J by 0 bases, and 22 bases separated the two germline ends. The germline V gene has CDR1 KGHSH and CDR2 LQKENI.